This TCR beta chain was recorded in a study of OX40 agonist ivuxolimab in advanced cancers. With regard to the full study: Ivuxolimab, which targeted the costimulatory receptor OX40 (CD134), was an agonistic, fully human IgG2 monoclonal antibody. Partial responses were achieved by three dose-escalation patients, of whom one had hepatocellular carcinoma and two had cutaneous melanoma. The monotherapy dose-escalation portion (N ≈ 50 patients) of the phase I ivuxolimab trial is reported in the paper. Prior anti-PD-1, anti-PD-L1 or anti-CTLA-4 therapy was permitted, and checkpoint inhibitors had been received by more than 35% of dose-escalation patients. Among the roughly 52 dose-escalation patients, roughly 20 had hepatocellular carcinoma, 15 or so melanoma, 9 renal cell carcinoma and 9 head and neck cancer. The dose-escalation cohort was about 83% male with a mean age of roughly 62 years, ranging from roughly 23 to 80. Intravenous ivuxolimab was administered to patients every 2 weeks at six dose levels: 0.01, 0.1, 0.3, 1.5, 3 and 10 mg/kg. Peripheral TCRbeta sequencing aimed to test whether ivuxolimab altered TCR sequence diversity and caused clonal T-cell expansion.

The trial excluded patients who had a history of autoimmune disease or who were on systemic immunosuppression. Peripheral blood for TCR sequencing was collected from all dose cohorts at baseline, on cycle 4 day 1, and on cycle 7 day 1. Samples were obtained from an open-label, multicenter, first-in-human phase I dose-escalation trial of ivuxolimab. Adults with locally advanced or metastatic melanoma, renal cell, hepatocellular, or head and neck squamous cell carcinoma were enrolled in the trial. Before TCR sequencing, CD4+ T cells and CD8+ T cells were sorted from peripheral blood as separate populations. Genomic DNA was isolated from the sorted cells so that the TCRbeta CDR3 region could be sequenced. TCRbeta CDR3 regions were sequenced using the immunoSEQ Assay. Sourced from immuneACCESS, this table was stored by TCRdb with only in-frame sequences that have V and J called. A share of the clones is absent; for the studies checked, an unresolved V gene accounts for under half, and the remainder has no known explanation. Present in this sample are over 65,000 clones, roughly 85% of which were seen just once. The ten largest account for approximately 2% of the sample.

Results and caveats for the whole study, not just this receptor: The antigen specificity of the clonally expanded peripheral T cells was not determined. Partial responders in the 0.1-3.0 mg/kg groups had among the lowest normalized peripheral clonal expansion, especially among CD8+ T cells. After ivuxolimab, CD8+ T cells had more expanded clones than CD4+ T cells on average. At doses of 0.1 to 3.0 mg/kg, clonal expansion of both CD4+ and CD8+ blood T cells was observed from baseline to week 6. Low levels of normalized T-cell clonal expansion were also seen in some patients who did not respond.

Details on this clone: The antigen it recognizes is unknown. Nothing much larger sits one base from this clone, and base qualities are not available.

The receptor was isolated from an adult with an advanced solid tumor such as melanoma, head and neck, liver or kidney cancer. The specimen was CD4+ or CD8+ T cells sorted from blood, collected in a trial of the OX40 agonist ivuxolimab.

This receptor carries the CDR3 CASSPRETQYF. The bases read TGTGCCAGCTCACCACGGGAGACCCAGTACTTC. Recombination linked TRBV18 to TRBJ2-5; the D segment cannot be called with confidence. From the cysteine through the phenylalanine, the CDR3 covers 11 amino acids. Of the read, only the CDR3 DNA is kept; its 33 bases are in frame from base 1. CDR1 KGHSH and CDR2 LQKENI are derived from the germline V gene. A distance of 2 bases separates the germline ends of V and J, which lose 1 base and 5 bases respectively. This CDR3, with the reference TRBV18 and TRBJ2-5 proteins standing in past its ends, gives the full variable domain NAGVMQNPRHLVRRRGQEARLRCSPMKGHSHVYWYRQLPEEGLKFMVYLQKENIIDESGMPKERFSAEFPKEGPSILRIQQVVRGDSAAYFCASSPRETQYFGPGTRLLVL.